The T cell receptor beta chain described here comes from a study of T cells in tumors after PD-1 blockade. General study results and limits: Peripheral recruitment is suggested, as some novel exhausted tumor clones were in pre-treatment blood. After therapy, most expanded exhausted CD8+ clones were absent pre-treatment, suggesting clonal replacement.

Comments on this clone: Its antigen is unidentified.

Assay used: immunoSEQ multiplex PCR; TCRdb lists only in-frame clones, some missing. The sample has around 14,000 clones; approximately 73% are singletons. The CDR3 has 11 amino acids. The V gene's germline CDR1 is MNHNS and CDR2 SASEGT. Trimming left V 6 bases short and J 5 bases short, with 7 bases between. Post-treatment squamous cell carcinoma samples were taken on average 31 days after treatment start. This specimen was tumor tissue, taken after anti-PD-1 treatment. The chain is built from TRBV6-1 and TRBJ2-5; D gene unclear. The receptor's source is a human donor with cutaneous squamous cell carcinoma. CDR3: CASRGPETQYF. The DNA for the CDR3 is TGTGCCAGCAGAGGCCCCGAGACCCAGTACTTC.